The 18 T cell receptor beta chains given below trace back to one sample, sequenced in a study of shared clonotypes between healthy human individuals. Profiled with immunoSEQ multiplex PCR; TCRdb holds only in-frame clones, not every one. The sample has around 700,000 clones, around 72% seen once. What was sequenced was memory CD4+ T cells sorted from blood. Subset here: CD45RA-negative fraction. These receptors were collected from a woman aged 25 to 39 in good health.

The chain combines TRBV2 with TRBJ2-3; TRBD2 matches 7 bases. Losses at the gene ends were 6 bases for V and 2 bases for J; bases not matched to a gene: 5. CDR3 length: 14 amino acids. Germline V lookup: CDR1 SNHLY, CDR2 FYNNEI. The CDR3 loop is CASRVGGSTDTQYF. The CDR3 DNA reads TGTGCCAGCAGGGTGGGGGGGTCCACAGATACGCAGTATTTT.

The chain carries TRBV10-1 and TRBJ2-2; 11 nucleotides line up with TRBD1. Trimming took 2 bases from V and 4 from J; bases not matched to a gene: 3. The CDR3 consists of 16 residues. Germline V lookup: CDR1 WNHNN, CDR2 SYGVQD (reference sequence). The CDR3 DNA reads TGCGCCAGCAGTGAGGGACAGGGGGCCGGCACCGGGGAGCTGTTTTTT. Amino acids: CASSEGQGAGTGELFF.

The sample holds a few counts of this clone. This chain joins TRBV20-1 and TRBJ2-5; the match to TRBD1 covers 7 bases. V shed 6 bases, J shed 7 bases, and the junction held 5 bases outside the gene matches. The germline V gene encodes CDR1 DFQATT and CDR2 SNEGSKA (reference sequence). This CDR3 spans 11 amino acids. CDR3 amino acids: CSAPGQATQYF. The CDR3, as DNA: TGCAGTGCACCCGGACAGGCGACCCAGTACTTC.

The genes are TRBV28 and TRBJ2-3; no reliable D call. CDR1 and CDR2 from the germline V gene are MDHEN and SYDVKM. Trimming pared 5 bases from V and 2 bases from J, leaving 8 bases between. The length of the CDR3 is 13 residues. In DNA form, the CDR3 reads TGTGCCAGCAGTCTGTCCTACACAGATACGCAGTATTTT. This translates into CASSLSYTDTQYF.

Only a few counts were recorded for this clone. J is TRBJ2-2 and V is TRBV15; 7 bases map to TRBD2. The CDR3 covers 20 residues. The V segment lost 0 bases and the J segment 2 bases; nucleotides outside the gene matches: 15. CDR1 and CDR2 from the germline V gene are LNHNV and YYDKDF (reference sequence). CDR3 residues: CATSRDSLSWLAVNTGELFF. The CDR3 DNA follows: TGTGCCACCAGCAGAGATAGTTTGTCGTGGCTAGCGGTAAACACCGGGGAGCTGTTTTTT.

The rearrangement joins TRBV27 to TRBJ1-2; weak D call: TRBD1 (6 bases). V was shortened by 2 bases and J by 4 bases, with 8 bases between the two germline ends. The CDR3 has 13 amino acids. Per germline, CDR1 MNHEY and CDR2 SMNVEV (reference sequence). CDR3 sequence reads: CASSLEGGYGYTF. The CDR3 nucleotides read TGTGCCAGCAGTTTAGAGGGGGGCTATGGCTACACCTTC.

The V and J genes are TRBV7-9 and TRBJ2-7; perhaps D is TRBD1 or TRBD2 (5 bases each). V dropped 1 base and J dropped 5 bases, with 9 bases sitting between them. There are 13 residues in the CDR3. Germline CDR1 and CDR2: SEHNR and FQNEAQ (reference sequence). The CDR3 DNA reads TGTGCCAGCAGCTTAGGGGACCGGAACGAGCAGTACTTC. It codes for CASSLGDRNEQYF.

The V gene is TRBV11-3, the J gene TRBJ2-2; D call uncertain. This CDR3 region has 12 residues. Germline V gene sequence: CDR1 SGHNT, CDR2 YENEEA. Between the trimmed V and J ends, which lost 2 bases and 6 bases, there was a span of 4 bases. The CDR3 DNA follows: TGTGCCAGCAGCTTACCGGCCGGGGAGCTGTTTTTT. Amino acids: CASSLPAGELFF.

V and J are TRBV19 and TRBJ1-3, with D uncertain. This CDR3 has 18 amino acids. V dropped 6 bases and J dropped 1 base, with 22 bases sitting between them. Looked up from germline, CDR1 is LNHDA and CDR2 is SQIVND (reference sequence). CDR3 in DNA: TGTGCCAGTAGACCAAAGAGGAGGTTGGGGTCTTCTGGAAACACCATATATTTT. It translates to CASRPKRRLGSSGNTIYF.

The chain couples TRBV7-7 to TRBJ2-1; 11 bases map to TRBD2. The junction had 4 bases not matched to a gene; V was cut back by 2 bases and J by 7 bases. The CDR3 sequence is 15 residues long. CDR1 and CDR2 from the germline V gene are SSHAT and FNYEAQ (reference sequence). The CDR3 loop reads CASSLTSGGLNEQFF. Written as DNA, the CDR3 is TGTGCCAGCAGCTTAACTAGCGGGGGATTGAATGAGCAGTTCTTC.

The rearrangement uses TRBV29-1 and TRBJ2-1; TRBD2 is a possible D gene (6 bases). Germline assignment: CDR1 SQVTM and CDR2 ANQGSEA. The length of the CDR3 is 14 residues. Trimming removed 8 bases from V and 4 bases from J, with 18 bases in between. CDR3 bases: TGCAGCACGCGGGGACTGCCACGTTACAATGAGCAGTTCTTC. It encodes CSTRGLPRYNEQFF.

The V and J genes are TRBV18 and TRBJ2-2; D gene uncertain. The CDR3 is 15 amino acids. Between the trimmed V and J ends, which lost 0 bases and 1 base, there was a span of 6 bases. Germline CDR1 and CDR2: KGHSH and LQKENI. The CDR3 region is CASSPPLKNTGELFF. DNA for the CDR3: TGTGCCAGCTCACCACCTCTCAAGAACACCGGGGAGCTGTTTTTT.

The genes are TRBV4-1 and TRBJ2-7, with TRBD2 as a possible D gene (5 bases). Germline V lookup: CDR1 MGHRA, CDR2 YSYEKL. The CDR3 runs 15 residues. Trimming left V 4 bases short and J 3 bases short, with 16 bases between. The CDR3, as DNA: TGCGCCAGCAGCCTCCTCCGGGGTTTCTACTACGAGCAGTACTTC. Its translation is CASSLLRGFYYEQYF.

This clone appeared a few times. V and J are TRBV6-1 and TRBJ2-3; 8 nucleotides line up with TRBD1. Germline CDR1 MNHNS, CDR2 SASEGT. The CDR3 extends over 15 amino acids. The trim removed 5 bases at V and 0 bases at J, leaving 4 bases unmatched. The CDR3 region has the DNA TGTGCCAGCAGTCGGACAGGGCTTAGCACAGATACGCAGTATTTT. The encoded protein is CASSRTGLSTDTQYF.

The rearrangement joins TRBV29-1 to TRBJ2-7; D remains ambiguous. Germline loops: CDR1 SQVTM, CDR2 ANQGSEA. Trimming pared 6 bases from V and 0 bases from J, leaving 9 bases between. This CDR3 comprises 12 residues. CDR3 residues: CSVRSGSYEQYF. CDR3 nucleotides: TGCAGCGTGCGGTCAGGCTCCTACGAGCAGTACTTC.

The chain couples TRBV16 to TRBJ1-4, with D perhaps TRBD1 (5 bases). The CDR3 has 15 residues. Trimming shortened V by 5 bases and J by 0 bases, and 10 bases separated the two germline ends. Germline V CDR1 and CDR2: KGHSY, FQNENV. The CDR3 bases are TGTGCCAGCAGCGACCGGGGGACAACTAATGAAAAACTGTTTTTT. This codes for CASSDRGTTNEKLFF. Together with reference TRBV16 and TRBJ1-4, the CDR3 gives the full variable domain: GEEVAQTPKHLVRGEGQKAKLYCAPIKGHSYVFWYQQVLKNEFKFLISFQNENVFDETGMPKERFSAKCLPNSPCSLEIQATKLEDSAVYFCASSDRGTTNEKLFFGSGTQLSVL.

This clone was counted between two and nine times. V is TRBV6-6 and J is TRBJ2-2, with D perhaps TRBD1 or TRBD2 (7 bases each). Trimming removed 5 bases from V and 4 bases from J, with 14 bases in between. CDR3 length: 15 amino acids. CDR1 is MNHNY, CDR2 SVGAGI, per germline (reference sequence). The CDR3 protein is CASSSGTAGTGELFF. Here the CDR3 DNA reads TGTGCCAGCAGTAGCGGGACAGCGGGCACCGGGGAGCTGTTTTTT.

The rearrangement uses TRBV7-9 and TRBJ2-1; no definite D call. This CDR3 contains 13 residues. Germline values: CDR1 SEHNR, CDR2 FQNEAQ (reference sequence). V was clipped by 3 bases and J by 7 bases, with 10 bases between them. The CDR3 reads CASSFLSENEQFF. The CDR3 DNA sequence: TGTGCCAGCAGCTTTCTCTCCGAAAATGAGCAGTTCTTC.